This record looks at one TCR beta chain sequence and its context. These data are taken from a study of blood T cell repertoires in COVID-19. Profiled with immunoSEQ multiplex PCR; TCRdb holds only in-frame clones, not every one. The sample contains 80,000 or so clones, roughly 90% of which appear only once. This CDR3 has 15 residues. This sequence originates from a human donor in a cohort sampled during active COVID-19. The gene calls are TRBV21-1 and TRBJ2-7; the table gives TRBD1 as D, unverified against the DNA. TRBV21-1 is an annotated pseudogene. Sequencing input: peripheral blood. CDR3 DNA sequence: TGTGCCAGCAGCAAGGCAGGCTCGGTCTCCTACGAGCAGTACTTC. Its protein is CASSKAGSVSYEQYF.